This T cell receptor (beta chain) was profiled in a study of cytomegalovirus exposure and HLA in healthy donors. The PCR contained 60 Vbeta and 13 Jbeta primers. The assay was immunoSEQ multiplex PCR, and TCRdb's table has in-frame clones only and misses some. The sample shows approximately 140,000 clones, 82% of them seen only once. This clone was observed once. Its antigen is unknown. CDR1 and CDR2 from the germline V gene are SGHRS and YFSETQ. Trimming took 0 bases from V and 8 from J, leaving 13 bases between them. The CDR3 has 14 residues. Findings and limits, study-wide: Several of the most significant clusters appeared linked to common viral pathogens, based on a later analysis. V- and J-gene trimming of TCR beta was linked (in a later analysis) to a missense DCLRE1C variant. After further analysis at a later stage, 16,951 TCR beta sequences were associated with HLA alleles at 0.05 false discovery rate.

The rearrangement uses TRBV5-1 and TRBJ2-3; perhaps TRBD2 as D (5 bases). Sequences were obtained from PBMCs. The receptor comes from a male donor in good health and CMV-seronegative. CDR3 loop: CASSLDEGRGTQYF. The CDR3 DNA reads TGCGCCAGCAGCTTGGATGAGGGTCGGGGTACGCAGTATTTT. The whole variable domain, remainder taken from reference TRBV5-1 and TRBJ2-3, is KAGVTQTPRYLIKTRGQQVTLSCSPISGHRSVSWYQQTPGQGLQFLFEYFSETQRNKGNFPGRFSGRQFSNSRSEMNVSTLELGDSALYLCASSLDEGRGTQYFGPGTRLTVL.